The rows below give T cell receptor beta chains drawn from one sample of a study of blood T cell repertoires in COVID-19. TCRdb keeps only in-frame clones here, not all; method: immunoSEQ multiplex PCR. The sample has 200,000 to 250,000 clones; more than 75% are singletons. What was sequenced was peripheral blood. Receptors originate from a man aged 35 to 55 with acute or convalescent COVID-19. The CDR3 runs from the conserved cysteine through the conserved F or W. D genes are given only for firm matches. Expanded clones are given a class, and other clones once, few, many or no size at all.

TRBJ2-3 NA 15 TRBV7-3 TRBD1 TGTGCCAGCAGCTTAGGGACAGGAAGCACAGATACGCAGTATTTT CASSLGTGSTDTQYF
TRBJ2-2 NA 15 TRBV12-5 NA TGTGCTAGTGGTTTACTCGGGGGGCGTCACGGGGAGCTGTTTTTT CASGLLGGRHGELFF
TRBJ2-7 few 16 TRBV9 TRBD1 TGTGCCAGCAGCGCTTCCGGGACAGGAGTGAGGTACGAGCAGTACTTC CASSASGTGVRYEQYF
TRBJ1-1 NA 16 TRBV28 NA TGTGCCAGCAGTTTGTCATCACCCGGTACGAACACTGAAGCTTTCTTT CASSLSSPGTNTEAFF
TRBJ1-6 NA 13 TRBV27 NA TGTGCCAGCAGTCCCCGGGAAGGTTCACCCCTCCACTTT CASSPREGSPLHF
TRBJ2-7 NA 15 TRBV7-8 NA TGTGCCAGCAGCTTAGATCCCCCATGGGGCCTCGAGCAGTACTTC CASSLDPPWGLEQYF
TRBJ2-1 NA 16 TRBV5-1 TRBD2 TGCGCCAGCAGCTTCCTAGCGGGGGGCGTTGGGGATGAGCAGTTCTTC CASSFLAGGVGDEQFF
TRBJ1-5 NA 12 TRBV29-1 NA TGCAGCGTTGGATCAGGTCTTCAGCCCCAGCATTTT CSVGSGLQPQHF
TRBJ1-1 NA 13 TRBV5-4 TRBD1 TGTGCCAGCAGGAGACAGGGTAGCACTGAAGCTTTCTTT CASRRQGSTEAFF
TRBJ1-1 once 14 TRBV6-5 TRBD1 TGTGCCAGCAGGCGGGACAGGGGAATGGGTGAAGCTTTCTTT CASRRDRGMGEAFF
TRBJ1-2 NA 15 TRBV19 TRBD1 TGTGCCAGTAGGAGGACAGGGGGCGGTTTTGATGGCTACACCTTC CASRRTGGGFDGYTF
TRBJ2-7 NA 12 TRBV12-3/TRBV12-4 NA TGTGCCAGCAGTACAAATTCCTACGAGCAGTACTTC CASSTNSYEQYF
TRBJ1-1 few 14 TRBV7-9 NA TGTGCCAGCAGCTTAGTCACATTGAACACTGAAGCTTTCTTT CASSLVTLNTEAFF
TRBJ1-5 once 18 TRBV7-9 TRBD1 TGTGCCAGCAGCCACCCACCCGGGACAGCCCTTAGCAATCAGCCCCAGCATTTT CASSHPPGTALSNQPQHF
TRBJ2-1 NA 13 TRBV6-5 TRBD2 TGTGCCTCATCGTCCGGGACTAGCGGGGGGGAGTTCTTC CASSSGTSGGEFF
TRBJ1-5 NA 15 TRBV2 TRBD1 TGTGCCAGCAGACCCCAACAGGGGATCTATCAGCCCCAGCATTTT CASRPQQGIYQPQHF
TRBJ1-6 NA 15 TRBV11-2 NA TGTGCCAGCAGCCCCATAGGGGGTTATAATTCACCCCTCCACTTT CASSPIGGYNSPLHF
TRBJ2-1 NA 13 TRBV28 TRBD1 TGTGCCAGCAGGATGGACAGGTACGGTGAGCAGTTCTTC CASRMDRYGEQFF